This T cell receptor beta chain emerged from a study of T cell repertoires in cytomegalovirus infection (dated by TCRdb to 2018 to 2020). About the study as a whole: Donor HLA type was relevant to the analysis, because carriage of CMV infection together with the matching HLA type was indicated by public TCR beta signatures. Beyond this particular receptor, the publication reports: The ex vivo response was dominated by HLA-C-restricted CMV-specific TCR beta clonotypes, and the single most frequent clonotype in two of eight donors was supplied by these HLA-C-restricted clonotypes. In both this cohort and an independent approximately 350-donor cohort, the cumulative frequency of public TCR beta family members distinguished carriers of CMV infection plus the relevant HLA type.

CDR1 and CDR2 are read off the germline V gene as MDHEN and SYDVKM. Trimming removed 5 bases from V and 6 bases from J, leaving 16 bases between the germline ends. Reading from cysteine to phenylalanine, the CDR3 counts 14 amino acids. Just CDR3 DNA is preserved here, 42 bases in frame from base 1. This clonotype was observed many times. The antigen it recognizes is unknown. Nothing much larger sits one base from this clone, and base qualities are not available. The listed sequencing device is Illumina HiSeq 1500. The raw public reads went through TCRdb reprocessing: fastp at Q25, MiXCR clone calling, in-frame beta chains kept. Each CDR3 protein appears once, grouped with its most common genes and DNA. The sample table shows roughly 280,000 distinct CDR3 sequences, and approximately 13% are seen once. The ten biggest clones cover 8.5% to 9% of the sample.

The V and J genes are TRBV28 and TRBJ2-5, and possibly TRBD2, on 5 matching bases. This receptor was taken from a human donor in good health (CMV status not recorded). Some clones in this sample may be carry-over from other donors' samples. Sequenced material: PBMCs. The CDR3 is CASSRAFQRQTQYF. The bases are TGTGCCAGCAGTCGGGCCTTCCAGCGGCAGACCCAGTACTTC.